The present entry profiles one T cell receptor beta chain with its context. This entry is derived from a study of shared clonotypes between healthy human individuals. It was at deep level that the assay was run. The replicate PCRs on unsorted PBMC were given approximately 300 ng DNA, which is around 31,000 T cell genomes. On ten immunoSEQ deep assay plates, unsorted PBMC DNA was sequenced. This table comes from immunoSEQ multiplex PCR, and its TCRdb copy is limited to in-frame clones, with some not included. Among about 490,000 clones listed, 81% were seen once. The CDR3 is 15 residues long. With V trimmed by 5 bases and J by 7 bases, 9 bases remained unmatched. CDR1 and CDR2 (germline): LNHDA, SQIVND (reference sequence).

Sequences were obtained from PBMCs. The clonotype was recovered from a woman aged 40 to 49 in good health. Some clones in this sample may be carry-over from other donors' samples. The gene calls are TRBV19 and TRBJ2-1; 9 bases fit TRBD2. Here the CDR3 reads CASSSREGRRNEQFF. The CDR3, as DNA: TGTGCCAGTAGTTCGCGGGAGGGCCGGAGAAATGAGCAGTTCTTC.